These T cell receptor beta chains were read from a single sample in a study of vaccination effects on CD4 cells after COVID-19. The assay was immunoSEQ multiplex PCR, and TCRdb's table has in-frame clones only and misses some. The table has 30,000 to 40,000 clones, roughly 75% seen once. No cognate antigen is known for these TCRs. The source was CD4+ T cells from PBMCs cultured without peptide, collected after COVID-19 vaccination. The receptors were sampled from a human donor who had a prior SARS-CoV-2 infection. The CDR3 runs from the conserved cysteine through the conserved F or W. A D gene is named only where the DNA matches it firmly. Not all rows give a size; the values are once, few, many and, for expanded clones, a class.

NA,NA,TRBV30,TRBJ1-2,CAWSAPTGTLNYGYTF,TGTGCCTGGAGTGCCCCCACAGGAACCCTTAACTATGGCTACACCTTC
NA,NA,TRBV5-1,TRBJ2-5,CASSLGSALQETQYF,TGCGCCAGCAGCTTGGGGAGCGCCCTCCAAGAGACCCAGTACTTC
NA,NA,TRBV12-5,TRBJ1-3,CASGLVNSGNTIYF,TGTGCTAGTGGTTTGGTAAACTCTGGAAACACCATATATTTT
NA,TRBD1,TRBV19,TRBJ1-1,CASEPGTGATEAFF,TGTGCCAGCGAGCCCGGGACAGGGGCCACTGAAGCTTTCTTT
NA,NA,TRBV12-5,TRBJ2-1,CASTSRENEQFF,TGTGCTAGTACCTCTAGGGAGAATGAGCAGTTCTTC
once,NA,TRBV19,TRBJ1-2,CASRQESHYGYTF,TGTGCCAGTAGGCAGGAGTCCCACTATGGCTACACCTTC
few,NA,TRBV19,TRBJ1-6,CASSISAGRDSPLHF,TGTGCCAGTAGTATAAGTGCCGGTAGGGATTCACCCCTCCACTTT
NA,TRBD2,TRBV5-4,TRBJ2-3,CASSRGLAGSTDTQYF,TGTGCCAGCAGCCGTGGGTTAGCGGGGAGCACAGATACGCAGTATTTT
NA,NA,TRBV2,TRBJ2-7,CASSDLGRGRKTYEQYF,TGTGCCAGCAGTGACCTGGGGCGAGGAAGGAAAACCTACGAGCAGTACTTC
few,NA,TRBV6-5,TRBJ2-3,CASSYSNQQSTDTQYF,TGTGCCAGCAGTTACTCGAACCAGCAAAGCACAGATACGCAGTATTTT
NA,NA,TRBV27,TRBJ2-3,CASRYMGGDSTDTQYF,TGTGCCAGCAGATACATGGGGGGTGATAGCACAGATACGCAGTATTTT
NA,NA,TRBV7-9,TRBJ1-1,CASSLGGRTEAFF,TGTGCCAGCAGCTTAGGGGGGAGGACTGAAGCTTTCTTT
NA,TRBD1,TRBV18,TRBJ1-1,CASSRSGTGTTEAFF,TGTGCCAGCTCCCGTTCCGGGACAGGGACCACTGAAGCTTTCTTT
NA,NA,TRBV6-1,TRBJ1-2,CASSERAVYGYTF,TGTGCCAGCAGTGAACGGGCAGTCTATGGCTACACCTTC
NA,TRBD2,TRBV2,TRBJ2-7,CASGYGGSYEQYF,TGTGCCAGCGGCTACGGGGGGTCCTACGAGCAGTACTTC
NA,NA,TRBV30,TRBJ2-1,CAWSVLAAVNEQFF,TGTGCCTGGAGTGTACTGGCAGCCGTCAATGAGCAGTTCTTC
few,TRBD2,TRBV4-1,TRBJ2-7,CASSQAGTSGVYEQYF,TGCGCCAGCAGCCAAGCCGGGACTAGCGGTGTCTACGAGCAGTACTTC
NA,NA,TRBV5-8,TRBJ2-3,CASSLGQDTDTQYF,TGTGCCAGCAGCTTGGGGCAGGACACAGATACGCAGTATTTT
NA,NA,TRBV10-3,TRBJ2-3,CAHRADSTDTQYF,TGTGCCCATCGGGCCGATAGCACAGATACGCAGTATTTT
NA,TRBD2,TRBV19,TRBJ2-6,CASSMGGRAGANVLTF,TGTGCCAGTAGTATGGGCGGGAGGGCTGGGGCCAACGTCCTGACTTTC
NA,TRBD2,TRBV5-3,TRBJ2-1,CARETTSDNEQFF,TGTGCCAGAGAGACTACTAGCGACAATGAGCAGTTCTTC
NA,NA,TRBV7-9,TRBJ2-3,CASSLARNTDTQYF,TGTGCCAGCAGCTTAGCCAGGAACACAGATACGCAGTATTTT
NA,NA,TRBV18,TRBJ2-4,CASSPVRPPVQYF,TGTGCCAGCTCACCAGTTCGACCCCCCGTTCAGTACTTC
NA,NA,TRBV2,TRBJ1-1,CASSEAPRGEAFF,TGTGCCAGCAGTGAAGCCCCCCGGGGAGAAGCTTTCTTT
NA,TRBD2,TRBV10-3,TRBJ2-1,CAIQDVKLAGQNNEQFF,TGTGCCATCCAAGACGTCAAACTAGCGGGACAGAACAATGAGCAGTTCTTC
NA,TRBD1,TRBV11-3,TRBJ2-5,CASSFGTGGEETQYF,TGTGCCAGCAGCTTTGGGACAGGGGGGGAAGAGACCCAGTACTTC
NA,NA,TRBV10-1,TRBJ2-2,CASSESQRWDTGELFF,TGCGCCAGCAGTGAGTCCCAGCGGTGGGACACCGGGGAGCTGTTTTTT
NA,NA,TRBV9,TRBJ1-1,CASSARTVTEAFF,TGTGCCAGCAGCGCGCGGACGGTTACTGAAGCTTTCTTT
NA,TRBD1,TRBV5-4,TRBJ2-4,CASSPGTGKNIQYF,TGTGCCAGCAGCCCAGGGACAGGGAAAAACATTCAGTACTTC